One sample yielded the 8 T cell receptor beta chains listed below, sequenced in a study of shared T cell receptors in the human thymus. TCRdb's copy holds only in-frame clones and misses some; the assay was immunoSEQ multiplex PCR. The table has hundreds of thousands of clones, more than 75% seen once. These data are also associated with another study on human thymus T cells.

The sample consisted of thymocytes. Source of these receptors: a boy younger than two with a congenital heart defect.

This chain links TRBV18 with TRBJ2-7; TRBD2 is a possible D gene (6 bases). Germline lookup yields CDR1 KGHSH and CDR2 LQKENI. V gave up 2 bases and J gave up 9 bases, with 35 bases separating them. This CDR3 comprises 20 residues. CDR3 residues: CASSPRSKSSDPDLFTPQYF. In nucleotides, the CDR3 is TGTGCCAGCTCACCAAGGAGTAAGTCTAGCGACCCAGATCTTTTTACGCCGCAGTACTTC.

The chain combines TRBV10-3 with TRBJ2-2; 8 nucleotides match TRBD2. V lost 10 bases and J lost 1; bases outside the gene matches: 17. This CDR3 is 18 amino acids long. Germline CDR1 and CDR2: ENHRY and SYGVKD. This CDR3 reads CATRNGGPGLENTGELFF. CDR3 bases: TGTGCCACGCGAAATGGGGGTCCGGGACTAGAGAACACCGGGGAGCTGTTTTTT.

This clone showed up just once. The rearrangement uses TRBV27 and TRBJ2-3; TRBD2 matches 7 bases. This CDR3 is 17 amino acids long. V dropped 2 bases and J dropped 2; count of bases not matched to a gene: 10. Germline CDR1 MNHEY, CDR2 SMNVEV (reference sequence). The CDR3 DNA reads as TGTGCCAGCAGTTTACCCTCTCTAGCGGAGCACACAGATACGCAGTATTTT. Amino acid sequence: CASSLPSLAEHTDTQYF.

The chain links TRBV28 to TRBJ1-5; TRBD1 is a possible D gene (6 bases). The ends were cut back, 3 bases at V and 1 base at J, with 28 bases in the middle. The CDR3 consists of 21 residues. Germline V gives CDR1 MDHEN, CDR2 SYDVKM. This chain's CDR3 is CASSFLARGRLGRLSNQPQHF. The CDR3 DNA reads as TGTGCCAGCAGTTTCTTAGCCAGGGGTCGCTTGGGCCGTTTAAGCAATCAGCCCCAGCATTTT.

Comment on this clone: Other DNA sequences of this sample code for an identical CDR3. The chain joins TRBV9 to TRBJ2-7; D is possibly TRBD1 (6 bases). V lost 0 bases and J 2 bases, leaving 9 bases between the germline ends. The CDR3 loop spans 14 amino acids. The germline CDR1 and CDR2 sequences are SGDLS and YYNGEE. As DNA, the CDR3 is TGTGCCAGCAGCGTAGGGCAGGGGACCTACGAGCAGTACTTC. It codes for CASSVGQGTYEQYF.

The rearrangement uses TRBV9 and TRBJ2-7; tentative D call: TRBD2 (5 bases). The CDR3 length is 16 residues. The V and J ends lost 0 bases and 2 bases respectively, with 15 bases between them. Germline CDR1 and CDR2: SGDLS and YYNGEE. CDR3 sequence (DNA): TGTGCCAGCAGCGTAGATGGCTCGGGGTTTCCCTACGAGCAGTACTTC. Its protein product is CASSVDGSGFPYEQYF.

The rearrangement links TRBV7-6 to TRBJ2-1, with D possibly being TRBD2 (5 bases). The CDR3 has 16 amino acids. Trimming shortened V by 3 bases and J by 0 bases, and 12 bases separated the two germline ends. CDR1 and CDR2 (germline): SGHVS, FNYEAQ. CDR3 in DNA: TGTGCCAGCAGCTTGCAAAGCGGAAGCTCCTACAATGAGCAGTTCTTC. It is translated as CASSLQSGSSYNEQFF.

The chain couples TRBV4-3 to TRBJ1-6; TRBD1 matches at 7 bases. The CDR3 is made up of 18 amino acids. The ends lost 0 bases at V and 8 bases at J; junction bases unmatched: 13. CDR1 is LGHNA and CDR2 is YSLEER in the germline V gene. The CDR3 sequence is CASSQDRWTGGSDSPLHF. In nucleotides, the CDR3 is TGCGCCAGCAGCCAAGATCGATGGACAGGAGGGTCGGATTCACCCCTCCACTTT.